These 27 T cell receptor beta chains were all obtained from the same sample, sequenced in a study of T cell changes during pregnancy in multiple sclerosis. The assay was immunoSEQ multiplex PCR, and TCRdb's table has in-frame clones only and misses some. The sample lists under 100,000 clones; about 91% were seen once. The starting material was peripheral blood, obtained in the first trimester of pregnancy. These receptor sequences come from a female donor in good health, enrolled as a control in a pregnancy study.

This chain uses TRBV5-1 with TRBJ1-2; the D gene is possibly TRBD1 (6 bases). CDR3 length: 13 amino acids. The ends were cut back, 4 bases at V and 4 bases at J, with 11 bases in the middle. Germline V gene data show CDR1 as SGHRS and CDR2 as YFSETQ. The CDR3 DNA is TGCGCCAGCAGCCTCACAGGGAGCTATGGCTACACCTTC. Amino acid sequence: CASSLTGSYGYTF. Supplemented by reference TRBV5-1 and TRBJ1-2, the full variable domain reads KAGVTQTPRYLIKTRGQQVTLSCSPISGHRSVSWYQQTPGQGLQFLFEYFSETQRNKGNFPGRFSGRQFSNSRSEMNVSTLELGDSALYLCASSLTGSYGYTFGSGTRLTVV.

The CDR3 DNA is TGTGCCAGCAGCCAGACAGGGAACTATGGCTACACCTTC. Protein sequence: CASSQTGNYGYTF. The chain recombines TRBV7-2 with TRBJ1-2; 7 bases align to TRBD1. Per the germline V gene, CDR1 is SGHTA and CDR2 is FQGNSA. CDR3 length: 13 amino acids. With 5 bases clipped from V and 2 bases from J, the junction kept 2 bases outside the gene matches.

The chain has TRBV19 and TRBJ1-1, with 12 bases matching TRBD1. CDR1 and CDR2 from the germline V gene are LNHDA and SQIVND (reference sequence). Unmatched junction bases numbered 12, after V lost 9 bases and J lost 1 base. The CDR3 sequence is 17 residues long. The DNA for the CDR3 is TGTGCCAGCAAGTCCGGGACAGGGGGCGGTGGGAACACTGAAGCTTTCTTT. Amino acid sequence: CASKSGTGGGGNTEAFF.

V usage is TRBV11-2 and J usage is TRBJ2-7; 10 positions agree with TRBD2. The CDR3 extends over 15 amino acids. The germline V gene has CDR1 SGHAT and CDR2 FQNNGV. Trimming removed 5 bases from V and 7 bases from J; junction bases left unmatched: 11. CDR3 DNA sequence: TGTGCCAGCAGCCTTGCTAGTAGCGGGGGGTCTGAGCAGTACTTC. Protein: CASSLASSGGSEQYF.

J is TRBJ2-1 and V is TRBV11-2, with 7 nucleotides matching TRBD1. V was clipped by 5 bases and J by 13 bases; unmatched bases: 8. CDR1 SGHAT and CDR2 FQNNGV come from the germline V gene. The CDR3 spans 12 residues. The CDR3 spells CASSPTDREQFF. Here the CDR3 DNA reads TGTGCCAGCAGCCCTACCGACAGGGAACAGTTCTTC.

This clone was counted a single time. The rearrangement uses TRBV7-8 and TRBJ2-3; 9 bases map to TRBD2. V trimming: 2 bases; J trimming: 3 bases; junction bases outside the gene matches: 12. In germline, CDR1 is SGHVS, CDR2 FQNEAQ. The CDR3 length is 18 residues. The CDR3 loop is CASSLSGGGAGFTDTQYF. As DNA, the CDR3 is TGTGCCAGCAGCTTATCAGGCGGGGGGGCTGGTTTTACAGATACGCAGTATTTT. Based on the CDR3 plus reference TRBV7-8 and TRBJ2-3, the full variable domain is GAGVSQSPRYKVAKRGQDVALRCDPISGHVSLFWYQQALGQGPEFLTYFQNEAQLDKSGLPSDRFFAERPEGSVSTLKIQRTQQEDSAVYLCASSLSGGGAGFTDTQYFGPGTRLTVL.

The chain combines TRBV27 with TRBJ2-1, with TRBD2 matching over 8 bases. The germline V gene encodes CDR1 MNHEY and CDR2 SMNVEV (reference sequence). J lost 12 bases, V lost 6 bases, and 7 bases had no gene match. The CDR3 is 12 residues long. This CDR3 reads CASSPRGGRQFF. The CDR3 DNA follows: TGTGCCAGCAGCCCCCGGGGGGGACGGCAGTTCTTC.

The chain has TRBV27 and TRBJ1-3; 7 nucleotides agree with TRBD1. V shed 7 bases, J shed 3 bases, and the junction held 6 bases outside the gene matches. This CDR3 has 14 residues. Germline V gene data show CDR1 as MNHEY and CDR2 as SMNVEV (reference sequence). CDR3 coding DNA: TGTGCCAGCAAGCTCAGGGGGATTGGAAACACCATATATTTT. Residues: CASKLRGIGNTIYF.

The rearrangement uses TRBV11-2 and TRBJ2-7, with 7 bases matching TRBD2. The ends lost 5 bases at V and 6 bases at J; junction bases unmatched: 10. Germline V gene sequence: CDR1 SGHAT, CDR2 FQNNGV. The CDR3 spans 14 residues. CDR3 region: CASSPPGLSVEQYF. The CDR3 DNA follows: TGTGCCAGCAGCCCACCGGGACTATCGGTCGAGCAGTACTTC.

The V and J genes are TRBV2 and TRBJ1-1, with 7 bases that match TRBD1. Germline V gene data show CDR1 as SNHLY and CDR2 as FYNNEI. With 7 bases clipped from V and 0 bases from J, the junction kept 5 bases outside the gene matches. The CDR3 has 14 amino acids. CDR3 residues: CASILDRLNTEAFF. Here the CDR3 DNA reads TGTGCCAGCATATTGGACAGGCTGAACACTGAAGCTTTCTTT.

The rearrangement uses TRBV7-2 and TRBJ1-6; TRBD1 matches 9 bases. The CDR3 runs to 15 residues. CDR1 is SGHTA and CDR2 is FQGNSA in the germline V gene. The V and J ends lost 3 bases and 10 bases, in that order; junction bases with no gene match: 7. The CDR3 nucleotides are TGTGCCAGCAGCTTGAGGACAGGGGAAGGGTCACCCCTCCACTTT. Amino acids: CASSLRTGEGSPLHF.

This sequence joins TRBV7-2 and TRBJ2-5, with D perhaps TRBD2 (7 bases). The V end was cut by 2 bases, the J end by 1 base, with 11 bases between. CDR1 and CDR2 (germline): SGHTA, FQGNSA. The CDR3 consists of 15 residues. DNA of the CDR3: TGTGCCAGCAGCTTAATGGGGGGGCCCCAAGAGACCCAGTACTTC. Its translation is CASSLMGGPQETQYF.

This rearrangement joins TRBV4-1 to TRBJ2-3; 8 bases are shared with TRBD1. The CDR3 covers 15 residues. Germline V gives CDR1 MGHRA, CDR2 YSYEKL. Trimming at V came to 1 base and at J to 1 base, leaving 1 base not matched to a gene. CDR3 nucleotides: TGCGCCAGCAGCCAAGCGGGACAGGGCACAGATACGCAGTATTTT. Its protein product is CASSQAGQGTDTQYF.

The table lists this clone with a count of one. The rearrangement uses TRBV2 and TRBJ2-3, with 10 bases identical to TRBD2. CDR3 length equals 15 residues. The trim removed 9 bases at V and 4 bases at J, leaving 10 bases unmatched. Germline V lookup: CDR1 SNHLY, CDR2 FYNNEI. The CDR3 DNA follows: TGTGCCAGAAAGGACCTAGCGGGGGAAGCAGATACGCAGTATTTT. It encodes CARKDLAGEADTQYF.

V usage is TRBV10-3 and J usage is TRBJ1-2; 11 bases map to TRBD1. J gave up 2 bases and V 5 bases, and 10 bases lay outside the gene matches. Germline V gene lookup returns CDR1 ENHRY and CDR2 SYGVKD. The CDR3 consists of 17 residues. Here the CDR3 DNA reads TGTGCCATCAGTCGTCTCTGGACAGGGGGCAGCAACTATGGCTACACCTTC. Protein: CAISRLWTGGSNYGYTF.

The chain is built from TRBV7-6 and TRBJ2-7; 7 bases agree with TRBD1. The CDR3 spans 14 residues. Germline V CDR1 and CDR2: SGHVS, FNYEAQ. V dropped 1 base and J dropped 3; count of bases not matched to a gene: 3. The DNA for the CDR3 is TGTGCCAGCAGCTTAGTGGGGGACAGCTACGAGCAGTACTTC. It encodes CASSLVGDSYEQYF. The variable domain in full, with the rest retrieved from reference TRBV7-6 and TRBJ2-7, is GAGVSQSPRYKVTKRGQDVALRCDPISGHVSLYWYRQALGQGPEFLTYFNYEAQQDKSGLPNDRFSAERPEGSISTLTIQRTEQRDSAMYRCASSLVGDSYEQYFGPGTRLTVT.

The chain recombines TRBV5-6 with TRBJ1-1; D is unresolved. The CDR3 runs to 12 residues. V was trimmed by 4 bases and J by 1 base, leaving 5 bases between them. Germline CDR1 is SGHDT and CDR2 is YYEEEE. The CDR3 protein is CASSRRNTEAFF. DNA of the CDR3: TGTGCCAGCAGCCGGAGGAACACTGAAGCTTTCTTT.

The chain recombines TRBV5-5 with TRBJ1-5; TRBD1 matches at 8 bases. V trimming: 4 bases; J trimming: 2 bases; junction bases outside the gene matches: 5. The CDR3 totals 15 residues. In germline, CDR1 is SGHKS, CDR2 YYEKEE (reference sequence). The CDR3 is CASSLDRGGNQPQHF. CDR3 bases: TGTGCCAGCAGCCTTGACAGGGGAGGCAATCAGCCCCAGCATTTT. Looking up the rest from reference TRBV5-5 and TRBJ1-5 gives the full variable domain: DAGVTQSPTHLIKTRGQQVTLRCSPISGHKSVSWYQQVLGQGPQFIFQYYEKEERGRGNFPDRFSARQFPNYSSELNVNALLLGDSALYLCASSLDRGGNQPQHFGDGTRLSIL.

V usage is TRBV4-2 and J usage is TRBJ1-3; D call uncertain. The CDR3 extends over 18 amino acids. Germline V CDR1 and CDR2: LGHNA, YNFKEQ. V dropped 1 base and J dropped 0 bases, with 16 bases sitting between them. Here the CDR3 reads CASSQVRYGESSGNTIYF. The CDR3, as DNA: TGTGCCAGCAGCCAAGTACGGTACGGGGAGAGCTCTGGAAACACCATATATTTT.

DNA for the CDR3: TGTGCCAGCAGCGTAGGTCCCGACACCCGTTACGAGCAGTACTTC. Translating it yields CASSVGPDTRYEQYF. The rearrangement links TRBV9 to TRBJ2-5; D not certain. The DNA end is more similar to TRBJ2-7, so the J call may be wrong. The CDR3 has 15 amino acids. Germline-derived CDR1 and CDR2 are SGDLS and YYNGEE.

DNA for the CDR3: TGTGCCAGCAGCCAACCCAGGGGTTCTGGAAACACCATATATTTT. This translates into CASSQPRGSGNTIYF. The rearrangement joins TRBV4-2 to TRBJ1-3; a weak D match, TRBD1 (6 bases). From germline, CDR1 is LGHNA and CDR2 YNFKEQ. The CDR3 is 15 residues long. V was trimmed by 2 bases and J by 1 base, leaving 9 bases between them.

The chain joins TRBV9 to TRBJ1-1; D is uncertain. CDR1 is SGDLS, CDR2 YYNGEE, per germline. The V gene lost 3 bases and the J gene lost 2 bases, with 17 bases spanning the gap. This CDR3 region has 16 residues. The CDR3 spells CASSGDPRIYNTEAFF. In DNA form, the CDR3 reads TGTGCCAGCAGCGGCGACCCCAGGATATACAACACTGAAGCTTTCTTT.

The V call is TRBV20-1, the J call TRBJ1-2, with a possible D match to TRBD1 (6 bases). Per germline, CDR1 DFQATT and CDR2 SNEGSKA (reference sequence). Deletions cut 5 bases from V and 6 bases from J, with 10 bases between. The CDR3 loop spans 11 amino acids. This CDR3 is CSAERTDGYTF. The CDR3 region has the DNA TGCAGTGCTGAAAGGACAGATGGCTACACCTTC.

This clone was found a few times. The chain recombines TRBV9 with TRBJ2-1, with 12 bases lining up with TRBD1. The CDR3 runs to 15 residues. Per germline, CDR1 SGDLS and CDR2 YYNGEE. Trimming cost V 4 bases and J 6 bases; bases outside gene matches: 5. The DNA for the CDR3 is TGTGCCAGCAGCACCAGGGACAGGGGGCGCAATGAGCAGTTCTTC. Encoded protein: CASSTRDRGRNEQFF.

The CDR3 bases are TGTGCCAGCAGGGCGGTGGGGAGGCATGGCGATGGCTACACCTTC. Translating gives CASRAVGRHGDGYTF. The chain joins TRBV28 to TRBJ1-2; D is unresolved. Germline lookup yields CDR1 MDHEN and CDR2 SYDVKM. CDR3 size: 15 residues. The ends were cut back, 6 bases at V and 6 bases at J, with 20 bases in the middle.

DNA of the CDR3: TGTGCCAGCAGCTGGGGGGGCAATCAGCCCCAGCATTTT. It specifies CASSWGGNQPQHF. The gene calls are TRBV7-2 and TRBJ1-5; tentative D call: TRBD1 (5 bases). Trimming stripped 4 bases from V and 2 bases from J, with 6 bases between. Germline values: CDR1 SGHTA, CDR2 FQGNSA. The CDR3 runs 13 residues.

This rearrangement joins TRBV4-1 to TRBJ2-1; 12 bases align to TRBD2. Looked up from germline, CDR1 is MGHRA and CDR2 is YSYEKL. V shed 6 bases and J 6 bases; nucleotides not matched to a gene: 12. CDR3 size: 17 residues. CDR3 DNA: TGCGCCAGCAGGGGCGGCCCCACGGGACTAGCGGGCAATGAGCAGTTCTTC. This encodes CASRGGPTGLAGNEQFF.